This is a list of T cell receptor beta chains from one sample in a study of blood T cell repertoires in COVID-19. Produced via immunoSEQ multiplex PCR; TCRdb's table is partial and in-frame only. The table has about 76,000 clones, roughly 80% seen once. Input material: peripheral blood. The receptors come from a woman aged 60-75 years with acute or convalescent COVID-19. Each CDR3 is given with its conserved first and last residue. Fields, in order: D gene, clone size, V gene, J gene, CDR3 DNA, CDR3 protein. D genes are given only for firm matches. The size field is filled for only some rows; it gives once, few, many or a size class.

D gene: NA; clone size: NA; V gene: TRBV5-1; J gene: TRBJ2-2; CDR3 DNA: TGCGCCAGCAGCCCGGAGGGGAACACCGGGGAGCTGTTTTTT; CDR3 protein: CASSPEGNTGELFF
D gene: NA; clone size: NA; V gene: TRBV11-2; J gene: TRBJ1-1; CDR3 DNA: TGTGCCAGCAGCTCCCCGGGTAAAGCTTTCTTT; CDR3 protein: CASSSPGKAFF
D gene: TRBD1; clone size: NA; V gene: TRBV5-4; J gene: TRBJ1-2; CDR3 DNA: TGTGCCAGCAGCCCGGGACGGCAGGGGGCGATTGGGGGCGGCTACACCTTC; CDR3 protein: CASSPGRQGAIGGGYTF
D gene: TRBD2; clone size: NA; V gene: TRBV19; J gene: TRBJ2-1; CDR3 DNA: TGTGCCAGTAGTATTGTGACCAGCGGGGGGGCCGATGAGCAGTTCTTC; CDR3 protein: CASSIVTSGGADEQFF
D gene: TRBD1; clone size: NA; V gene: TRBV2; J gene: TRBJ1-2; CDR3 DNA: TGTGCCAGCAGTGGGGACAGTACCTATGGCTACACCTTC; CDR3 protein: CASSGDSTYGYTF
D gene: TRBD1; clone size: NA; V gene: TRBV27; J gene: TRBJ2-5; CDR3 DNA: TGTGCCAGCAGCCGTACAGGGGGGAAAGAGACCCAGTACTTC; CDR3 protein: CASSRTGGKETQYF
D gene: NA; clone size: NA; V gene: TRBV5-6; J gene: TRBJ1-2; CDR3 DNA: TGTGCCAGCAGCTTGGAGGGGGAAAGTAATGGCTACACCTTC; CDR3 protein: CASSLEGESNGYTF
D gene: NA; clone size: NA; V gene: TRBV14; J gene: TRBJ2-7; CDR3 DNA: TGTGCCAGCAGCCCCGGGACGGGACTCTACGAGCAGTACTTC; CDR3 protein: CASSPGTGLYEQYF
D gene: NA; clone size: NA; V gene: TRBV5-4; J gene: TRBJ1-1; CDR3 DNA: TGTGCCAGCAGGGAGACCGTGAACACTGAAGCTTTCTTT; CDR3 protein: CASRETVNTEAFF
D gene: TRBD1; clone size: NA; V gene: TRBV18; J gene: TRBJ2-3; CDR3 DNA: TGTGCCAGCTCACGGACAGGGGGTACAGATACGCAGTATTTT; CDR3 protein: CASSRTGGTDTQYF
D gene: NA; clone size: NA; V gene: TRBV10-3; J gene: TRBJ1-5; CDR3 DNA: TGTGCCATCAGTGAGGGGCCGATTAGCAATCAGCCCCAGCATTTT; CDR3 protein: CAISEGPISNQPQHF
D gene: NA; clone size: once; V gene: TRBV18; J gene: TRBJ1-1; CDR3 DNA: TGTGCCAGCTCACCTAGTCGGGAACAGATGAACACTGAAGCTTTCTTT; CDR3 protein: CASSPSREQMNTEAFF
D gene: TRBD1; clone size: few; V gene: TRBV2; J gene: TRBJ2-3; CDR3 DNA: TGTGCCAGCAGTATTGGGACAGGGAGGGCCTTTAATACGCAGTATTTT; CDR3 protein: CASSIGTGRAFNTQYF
D gene: TRBD1; clone size: NA; V gene: TRBV4-3; J gene: TRBJ2-2; CDR3 DNA: TGCGCCAGCAGCCACACGGGACAGATGAACACCGGGGAGCTGTTTTTT; CDR3 protein: CASSHTGQMNTGELFF
D gene: TRBD1; clone size: NA; V gene: TRBV5-1; J gene: TRBJ2-1; CDR3 DNA: TGCGCCAGCAGCTTAGGAACAGGGGGTAATGAGCAGTTCTTC; CDR3 protein: CASSLGTGGNEQFF
D gene: TRBD1; clone size: NA; V gene: TRBV13; J gene: TRBJ1-1; CDR3 DNA: TGTGCCAGCAGGACAGGGGGCGCGGGGGGCACTGAAGCTTTCTTT; CDR3 protein: CASRTGGAGGTEAFF
D gene: TRBD1; clone size: NA; V gene: TRBV5-4; J gene: TRBJ1-2; CDR3 DNA: TGTGCCAGCAGCTTGCGTAAGGACAGGGACAACTATGGCTACACCTTC; CDR3 protein: CASSLRKDRDNYGYTF
D gene: TRBD1; clone size: NA; V gene: TRBV30; J gene: TRBJ2-1; CDR3 DNA: TGTGCCCGAGGACAGGGGGCGCGCAATGAGCAGTTCTTC; CDR3 protein: CARGQGARNEQFF
D gene: NA; clone size: NA; V gene: TRBV12-3/TRBV12-4; J gene: TRBJ1-1; CDR3 DNA: TGTGCCAGCACCCATAACACTGAAGCTTTCTTT; CDR3 protein: CASTHNTEAFF
D gene: NA; clone size: NA; V gene: TRBV5-1; J gene: TRBJ1-1; CDR3 DNA: TGCGCCAGCTCCTCAGGGTGGAAGACTGAAGCTTTCTTT; CDR3 protein: CASSSGWKTEAFF
D gene: NA; clone size: NA; V gene: TRBV29-1; J gene: TRBJ2-2; CDR3 DNA: TGCAGCGTTGAAGTGGGCCACATGAACACCGGGGAGCTGTTTTTT; CDR3 protein: CSVEVGHMNTGELFF
D gene: TRBD1; clone size: NA; V gene: TRBV10-3; J gene: TRBJ2-2; CDR3 DNA: TGTGCCATCAGGAACAGGGGGCAGGCCGGGGAGCTGTTTTTT; CDR3 protein: CAIRNRGQAGELFF
D gene: NA; clone size: NA; V gene: TRBV21-1; J gene: TRBJ2-3; CDR3 DNA: TGTGCCAGCAGCAAAGCAGGGGGACAGTGGGGCACAGATACGCAGTATTTT; CDR3 protein: CASSKAGGQWGTDTQYF
D gene: NA; clone size: NA; V gene: TRBV29-1; J gene: TRBJ2-7; CDR3 DNA: TGCAGCGTTGGGGCAGGGAACACCTACGAGCAGTACTTC; CDR3 protein: CSVGAGNTYEQYF
D gene: TRBD1; clone size: NA; V gene: TRBV6-5; J gene: TRBJ1-1; CDR3 DNA: TGTGCCAGCAGTCCCCGGACAGGGAAGACTGAAGCTTTCTTT; CDR3 protein: CASSPRTGKTEAFF
D gene: TRBD1; clone size: NA; V gene: TRBV18; J gene: TRBJ2-2; CDR3 DNA: TGTGCCAGCTCACCAAGGACAGGGGCTGACACCGGGGAGCTGTTTTTT; CDR3 protein: CASSPRTGADTGELFF
D gene: NA; clone size: NA; V gene: TRBV18; J gene: TRBJ2-6; CDR3 DNA: TGTGCCAGCTCACTATATCAACAGGGTTTGTCTGGGGCCAACGTCCTGACTTTC; CDR3 protein: CASSLYQQGLSGANVLTF
D gene: NA; clone size: NA; V gene: TRBV18; J gene: TRBJ2-1; CDR3 DNA: TGTGCCAGCTCACCAGACCGGGGCAATGAGCAGTTCTTC; CDR3 protein: CASSPDRGNEQFF
D gene: NA; clone size: NA; V gene: TRBV12-5; J gene: TRBJ1-2; CDR3 DNA: TGTGCTAGTGGTTTCGGACAGTACTCGAGGGGCTACACCTTC; CDR3 protein: CASGFGQYSRGYTF
D gene: NA; clone size: once; V gene: TRBV5-1; J gene: TRBJ2-7; CDR3 DNA: TGCGCCAGCAGCTTGGGATACGGGGGAACCACCGAGCAGTACTTC; CDR3 protein: CASSLGYGGTTEQYF
D gene: NA; clone size: NA; V gene: TRBV18; J gene: TRBJ1-1; CDR3 DNA: TGTGCCAGCTCACCACTAATAGCAGCGAACACTGAAGCTTTCTTT; CDR3 protein: CASSPLIAANTEAFF
D gene: NA; clone size: once; V gene: TRBV19; J gene: TRBJ1-1; CDR3 DNA: TGTGCCAGTAGTAGTCAGGGGTATGAAGCTTTCTTT; CDR3 protein: CASSSQGYEAFF
D gene: TRBD1; clone size: NA; V gene: TRBV29-1; J gene: TRBJ2-4; CDR3 DNA: TGCAGCGTTGTAGGGACAGGGGCCTCCGAAGACATTCAGTACTTC; CDR3 protein: CSVVGTGASEDIQYF
D gene: TRBD1; clone size: NA; V gene: TRBV2; J gene: TRBJ1-2; CDR3 DNA: TGTGCCAGCAGTCTTACAGGGGCTAACTATGGCTACACCTTC; CDR3 protein: CASSLTGANYGYTF
D gene: TRBD1; clone size: NA; V gene: TRBV5-8; J gene: TRBJ1-6; CDR3 DNA: TGTGCCAGCAGCTTGGTGGGGACAGGGGATTCACCCCTCCACTTT; CDR3 protein: CASSLVGTGDSPLHF
D gene: NA; clone size: NA; V gene: TRBV10-1; J gene: TRBJ2-3; CDR3 DNA: TGCGCCAGCAGTTCCGCGGGGCTACAAAGCACAGATACGCAGTATTTT; CDR3 protein: CASSSAGLQSTDTQYF
D gene: NA; clone size: NA; V gene: TRBV24-1; J gene: TRBJ1-5; CDR3 DNA: TGTGCCACCAGTGTAGGGACAAGCAATCAGCCCCAGCATTTT; CDR3 protein: CATSVGTSNQPQHF
D gene: TRBD1; clone size: NA; V gene: TRBV6-6; J gene: TRBJ1-5; CDR3 DNA: TGTGCCAGCAGTTACTTCGGACAGGGAAGCAATCAGCCCCAGCATTTT; CDR3 protein: CASSYFGQGSNQPQHF
D gene: NA; clone size: few; V gene: TRBV19; J gene: TRBJ2-3; CDR3 DNA: TGTGCCAGTAGTATCAACAGGGGAGGAGATACGCAGTATTTT; CDR3 protein: CASSINRGGDTQYF
D gene: TRBD1; clone size: many; V gene: TRBV9; J gene: TRBJ2-7; CDR3 DNA: TGTGCCAGCAGCCCGGGACAGGGGATCTACGAGCAGTACTTC; CDR3 protein: CASSPGQGIYEQYF
D gene: TRBD1; clone size: NA; V gene: TRBV5-1; J gene: TRBJ2-7; CDR3 DNA: TGCGCCAGCAGCTTGGGGACAGGGGGCGAGCAGTACTTC; CDR3 protein: CASSLGTGGEQYF
D gene: NA; clone size: NA; V gene: TRBV5-1; J gene: TRBJ2-7; CDR3 DNA: TGCGCCAGCAGCTTAACAGGGCTCTCCTACGAGCAGTACTTC; CDR3 protein: CASSLTGLSYEQYF
D gene: TRBD1; clone size: NA; V gene: TRBV12-3/TRBV12-4; J gene: TRBJ1-2; CDR3 DNA: TGTGCCAGCAGAGGGACAGGGGGCGGCTACACCTTC; CDR3 protein: CASRGTGGGYTF
D gene: TRBD1; clone size: NA; V gene: TRBV5-1; J gene: TRBJ1-1; CDR3 DNA: TGCGCCAGCAGGCAAGACAGGGGAGAAGCTTTCTTT; CDR3 protein: CASRQDRGEAFF
D gene: NA; clone size: NA; V gene: TRBV7-2; J gene: TRBJ2-3; CDR3 DNA: TGTGCCAGCAGCTCCCTCCTCGGAGGGGAGGCAGATACGCAGTATTTT; CDR3 protein: CASSSLLGGEADTQYF
D gene: NA; clone size: NA; V gene: TRBV3-1/TRBV3-2; J gene: TRBJ1-6; CDR3 DNA: TGTGCCAGCAGCCTCCGGGACATCAAAAATTCACCCCTCCACTTT; CDR3 protein: CASSLRDIKNSPLHF
D gene: NA; clone size: NA; V gene: TRBV10-2; J gene: TRBJ1-5; CDR3 DNA: TGCGCCAGCAGTGATGGTAGCGATAGCAATCAGCCCCAGCATTTT; CDR3 protein: CASSDGSDSNQPQHF
D gene: NA; clone size: NA; V gene: TRBV5-6; J gene: TRBJ2-3; CDR3 DNA: TGTGCCAGCAGCCAGAGGGCAGATACGCAGTATTTT; CDR3 protein: CASSQRADTQYF
D gene: NA; clone size: NA; V gene: TRBV5-6; J gene: TRBJ1-1; CDR3 DNA: TGTGCCAGCAGCTTCAGAAACACTGAAGCTTTCTTT; CDR3 protein: CASSFRNTEAFF
D gene: TRBD1; clone size: NA; V gene: TRBV10-1; J gene: TRBJ2-7; CDR3 DNA: TGCGCCAGCGGGACAGGCGCCGAGCAGTACTTC; CDR3 protein: CASGTGAEQYF
D gene: NA; clone size: NA; V gene: TRBV6-5; J gene: TRBJ1-2; CDR3 DNA: TGTGCCAGCAGTTCCCCCACCAGGGACAACACCTTC; CDR3 protein: CASSSPTRDNTF